A single sample gave rise to the 19 T cell receptor beta chains below, sequenced in a study of T-cell reconstitution after alpha-beta-depleted transplantation in children. A library of TCRbeta sequences, prepared with unique molecular identifiers, was generated. TCRdb redid the calling of the PCR reads with MiXCR, one entry per CDR3 protein. Of roughly 300,000 distinct CDR3 sequences listed, more than 8% are singletons. Sequencing used PBMCs from the stem cell graft donor, obtained from the stem cell graft. These receptors all stem from a human donor who donated a stem cell graft to a child with SCID.

This clonotype was found many times. J is TRBJ2-1 and V is TRBV10-3; D remains unclear. Germline values: CDR1 ENHRY, CDR2 SYGVKD. Trimming took 6 bases from V and 0 from J, leaving 15 bases between them. The CDR3 length is 16 residues. The CDR3 coding sequence is TGTGCCATCAGGTCCACTACAACAAGCTCCTACAATGAGCAGTTCTTC. It codes for CAIRSTTTSSYNEQFF.

The chain employs TRBV20-1 and TRBJ2-3; TRBD2 agrees at 9 bases. The CDR3 spans 14 residues. CDR1 is DFQATT, CDR2 SNEGSKA, per germline (reference sequence). Trimming took 6 bases from V and 1 from J; bases not matched to a gene: 5. CDR3 nucleotide sequence: TGCAGTGCAGCGGGGGGCAGGGGCACAGATACGCAGTATTTT. The encoded protein is CSAAGGRGTDTQYF.

The sample holds a few counts of this clonotype. The chain carries TRBV20-1 and TRBJ2-7, with D perhaps matching TRBD1 (5 bases). This CDR3 contains 15 residues. Germline CDR1 reads DFQATT; CDR2 reads SNEGSKA (reference sequence). V lost 0 bases to trimming and J lost 2 bases, with 14 bases between them. For the CDR3, the DNA is TGCAGTGCTAGAGAGGGGCACACATCAACCTACGAGCAGTACTTC. This gives the protein CSAREGHTSTYEQYF.

The chain uses TRBV5-1 and TRBJ2-7, with D uncertain. The CDR3 is 15 residues long. With 0 bases removed from V and 6 bases from J, the gap between germline ends came to 16 bases. CDR1 is SGHRS and CDR2 is YFSETQ in the germline V gene. The CDR3 DNA reads as TGCGCCAGCAGCTTGGGCCAGGCGGCTCTCGGCGAGCAGTACTTC. Translating gives CASSLGQAALGEQYF.

This clonotype showed up just a few times. The chain employs TRBV25-1 and TRBJ1-4; possible D gene TRBD1, 6 bases. Germline CDR1 MGHDK, CDR2 SYGVNS. Trimming removed 2 bases from V and 8 bases from J, with 15 bases in between. The CDR3 contains 15 residues. CDR3 sequence: CASSETDRRGEKLFF. In DNA form, the CDR3 reads TGTGCCAGCAGTGAAACCGACAGGAGGGGGGAAAAACTGTTTTTT.

There are many counts of this clonotype. This chain links TRBV10-3 with TRBJ2-1; D remains ambiguous. Germline V lookup: CDR1 ENHRY, CDR2 SYGVKD. This CDR3 has 12 residues. Deletions cut 0 bases from V and 9 bases from J, with 6 bases between. The CDR3 region has the DNA TGTGCCATCAGTGAGTCTGATGGTGAGCAGTTCTTC. Protein: CAISESDGEQFF.

This clonotype was seen a few times. This chain links TRBV7-3 with TRBJ2-2, with D tentatively TRBD1 (5 bases). Trimming took 3 bases from V and 1 from J, leaving 9 bases between them. The length of the CDR3 is 15 residues. Germline CDR1 SGHTA, CDR2 FQGTGA. The CDR3 here is CASSFTTGNTGELFF. CDR3 nucleotide sequence: TGTGCCAGCAGCTTCACTACAGGGAACACCGGGGAGCTGTTTTTT.

The J gene is TRBJ2-3, the V gene TRBV20-1; D is perhaps TRBD1 or TRBD2 (5 bases each). The germline CDR1 and CDR2 sequences are DFQATT and SNEGSKA (reference sequence). The CDR3 spans 15 residues. The V gene lost 1 base and the J gene lost 2 bases, with 13 bases spanning the gap. DNA of the CDR3: TGCAGTGCTAGAGGTTTGACGGGGCCCACAGATACGCAGTATTTT. Translating it yields CSARGLTGPTDTQYF.

This clonotype occurred a few times. The J gene is TRBJ2-3, the V gene TRBV6-5; no firm D call. V shed 5 bases and J shed 4 bases, with 7 bases lying between them. This CDR3 spans 12 amino acids. In germline, CDR1 is MNHEY, CDR2 SVGAGI. The CDR3 DNA follows: TGTGCCAGCAGTGATACCCCAGATACGCAGTATTTT. Translation gives CASSDTPDTQYF.

Note on this clonotype: This may come from a read error, since a much larger clone is one base off. This sequence joins TRBV7-8 and TRBJ2-2; D remains ambiguous. This CDR3 comprises 13 residues. The V gene's germline CDR1 is SGHVS and CDR2 FQNEAQ. The V and J ends lost 2 bases and 5 bases respectively, with 6 bases between them. For the CDR3, the DNA is TGTGCCAGCAGCTTAATAGAAACCGGGGAGCTGTTTTTT. It yields the protein CASSLIETGELFF.

This clonotype showed up many times. This chain uses TRBV7-9 with TRBJ1-5; TRBD1 is a possible D gene (5 bases). Per the germline V gene, CDR1 is SEHNR and CDR2 is FQNEAQ (reference sequence). The CDR3 has 12 residues. Deletions cut 5 bases from V and 9 bases from J, with 11 bases between. The CDR3 DNA is TGTGCCAGCAGCCAGGGCTGGGGGCCCCAGCATTTT. Amino acid sequence: CASSQGWGPQHF.

In this sample, this clonotype turned up many times. This sequence joins TRBV5-6 and TRBJ1-2; possible D gene TRBD1, 5 bases. The CDR3 totals 11 residues. Germline V gene sequence: CDR1 SGHDT, CDR2 YYEEEE. V shed 3 bases and J shed 8 bases, with 8 bases lying between them. The CDR3 here is CASSWGRGYTF. The CDR3 bases are TGTGCCAGCAGCTGGGGACGGGGCTACACCTTC.

This clonotype was detected a few times. The V call is TRBV7-9, the J call TRBJ1-3; TRBD1 matches at 7 bases. The junction had 4 bases not matched to a gene; V was cut back by 5 bases and J by 3 bases. Germline CDR1 SEHNR, CDR2 FQNEAQ (reference sequence). This CDR3 has 14 residues. In DNA, the CDR3 is TGTGCCAGCAGCGCTGACAGGGTTGGAAACACCATATATTTT. Translating it yields CASSADRVGNTIYF.

This clonotype was seen a handful of times. The chain combines TRBV2 with TRBJ2-5; D ambiguous. Per the germline V gene, CDR1 is SNHLY and CDR2 is FYNNEI. The CDR3 has 13 residues. Between the trimmed V and J ends, which lost 4 bases and 1 base, there was a span of 7 bases. CDR3 DNA sequence: TGTGCCAGCAGTGGGACCAGCCAAGAGACCCAGTACTTC. It is translated as CASSGTSQETQYF.

Regarding this clonotype: It may be a read error: a sequence one base away is much more abundant. CDR3 sequence: CASGQDLGMDQPQHF. In nucleotides, the CDR3 is TGTGCCAGCGGCCAAGACTTGGGGATGGATCAGCCCCAGCATTTT. The chain employs TRBV3-1 and TRBJ1-5; D is uncertain. The CDR3 consists of 15 residues. CDR1 is LGHDT and CDR2 is YNNKEL in the germline V gene (reference sequence). The full variable domain, rest sourced from reference TRBV3-1 and TRBJ1-5, is DTAVSQTPKYLVTQMGNDKSIKCEQNLGHDTMYWYKQDSKKFLKIMFSYNNKELIINETVPNRFSPKSPDKAHLNLHINSLELGDSAVYFCASGQDLGMDQPQHFGDGTRLSIL.

This clonotype was picked up a small number of times. V and J are TRBV12-3 or TRBV12-4 and TRBJ2-3; D not resolved. The CDR3 covers 15 residues. Trimming removed 6 bases from V and 0 bases from J, with 13 bases in between. DNA of the CDR3: TGTGCCAGCAGGCGGTTGGTTACTAGCACAGATACGCAGTATTTT. Translated, it gives CASRRLVTSTDTQYF.

The genes are TRBV6-5 and TRBJ2-7, with 9 bases fitting TRBD1. This CDR3 comprises 15 residues. CDR1 and CDR2 from the germline V gene are MNHEY and SVGAGI. Germline trimming cut 3 bases from V and 7 bases from J; bases unmatched to any gene: 10. CDR3: CASSYSGTGLWEQYF. The CDR3, as DNA: TGTGCCAGCAGTTATTCCGGGACAGGGCTCTGGGAGCAGTACTTC.

This clonotype was detected only a few times. The chain couples TRBV5-1 to TRBJ2-5; tentative D call: TRBD2 (5 bases). Per germline, CDR1 SGHRS and CDR2 YFSETQ. The CDR3 extends over 15 amino acids. V lost 0 bases and J 2 bases, leaving 11 bases between the germline ends. CDR3 bases: TGCGCCAGCAGCTTGGCGAACACGGGGCAAGAGACCCAGTACTTC. Encoded protein: CASSLANTGQETQYF.

Only a few counts were recorded for this clonotype. The V gene is TRBV7-8, the J gene TRBJ2-7, with unresolved D. The CDR3 is 14 residues long. From germline, CDR1 is SGHVS and CDR2 FQNEAQ. V dropped 5 bases and J dropped 6 bases, with 17 bases sitting between them. As DNA, the CDR3 is TGTGCCAGCAGCACCACATCAGGTCCCGGCGAGCAGTACTTC. Translation: CASSTTSGPGEQYF. The complete variable domain, with remaining parts taken from reference TRBV7-8 and TRBJ2-7, reads GAGVSQSPRYKVAKRGQDVALRCDPISGHVSLFWYQQALGQGPEFLTYFQNEAQLDKSGLPSDRFFAERPEGSVSTLKIQRTQQEDSAVYLCASSTTSGPGEQYFGPGTRLTVT.